This section outlines one T cell receptor beta chain sequence together with its context. The antigen it binds to is not known. The input lacks base qualities; no much larger clone sits a single base away. The data originate from a study of shared clonotypes between healthy human individuals (dated by TCRdb to 2020 to 2022). Regarding the complete study: The cohort included three men and a couple of women between 18 and 49 years of age. To increase sequencing depth and limit assay-specific biases, TCR repertoire library preparation and sequencing were carried out by different laboratories using diverse techniques. To estimate repertoire size and how much clonotype sharing occurs between individuals, the study deeply sequenced the blood TCR repertoires of about five healthy adults. Leukapheresis yielded between about 0.85 and 9 billion PBMCs per donor. For each donor, CD4 naive and CD4 memory were each run on three plates, CD8 naive on two plates, and CD8 memory on one plate. The research as a whole found: Compared with non-shared clonotypes, the clonotypes found in all four sorted-subset donors had higher generation probabilities. Sampling was restricted to blood, and TCR repertoires in tissues likely differ from the TCR repertoires found in blood. Pairwise subsampling indicated that sequencing depth was expected to affect the degree of clonotype sharing among donors. Larger estimated clonotype richness was generally found for naive subsets than for memory subsets. When four donors were compared, the shared fraction of clonotypes was around 5.1% for naive CD4, less than 4% for naive CD8, about 2.4% for memory CD4, and around 0.37% for memory CD8. The genetic and exposure-history diversity represented was limited by the small number of donors. Incomplete sequencing was indicated by rarefaction of sorted-subset datasets, despite the large sequencing depth.

Using the deep immunoSEQ assay, TCR CDR3 regions were amplified from genomic DNA by multiplex PCR. Genomic DNA extracted from each cell subset was distributed evenly over all wells of several immunoSEQ 96-well plates, and each plate served as one replicate. For sorted subsets, about 220 ng of genomic DNA, equivalent to some 33,000 T cell genomes, went into each replicate PCR. Purified libraries were measured with a Qubit 3.0 fluorometer, size-checked on a Bioanalyzer 2100, and measured again with the KAPA Library Quantification kit. A separate single-read 150-cycle Illumina NextSeq 550 flow cell was used to sequence each immunoSEQ 96-well plate. The study's own analysis went as follows. Because the immunoSEQ output held only junctional sequences and lacked quality scores, the filtering could not match the filtering applied to full-length reads. Sequences were annotated with PyIR, a Python wrapper for IgBLAST v1.9, using IMGT germline references to assign V/J genes and CDR3. Reads were removed for weak V/J assignments (E-value above 1e-6), missing CDR3, stop codons, out-of-frame junctions, or ambiguous translated residues. V3J clonotypes were defined as sequences sharing an identical inferred V gene, J gene, and CDR3 amino acid sequence. The percentage overlap between two repertoires was calculated by dividing the number of shared unique clonotypes by the size of the smaller repertoire. RTK rarefaction, the Chao1 estimator, and Recon v2.1 estimates of unobserved clonotypes were used to assess repertoire richness. Generation probabilities were computed with OLGA for all TCRbeta clonotypes obtained by the gDNA method from a handful of donors. TCRdb took over this immuneACCESS table, retaining in-frame rearrangements with V and J assigned. Such tables are incomplete; in checked studies, under half of the missing clones stem from an unresolved V gene, and the remainder is unexplained. V and J calls and clone size are as listed in that table; D and trimming were resolved from the DNA. Across this sample there are roughly 2 million clones, with about 94% seen only once. About 1.1% of the sample belongs to the ten largest clones.

The germline V gene yields MDHEN for CDR1 and SYDVKM for CDR2. The germline ends are 12 bases apart after V is trimmed by 6 bases and J by 3 bases. The CDR3, cysteine through phenylalanine, is 13 amino acids long. Solely the CDR3 DNA is kept, with 39 bases framed from the first base. CD8 naive samples were CD45RO-negative cells positively selected for CCR7, giving a CD45RA+CCR7+ population that excluded TemRA cells. Donors were healthy HIV-negative adults with no recently reported acute infections or vaccinations. Only Caucasian adults living in Nashville, Tennessee, USA were represented among the donors. After blood collection by leukapheresis, PBMCs were isolated using Ficoll-Histopaque density gradient centrifugation and then cryopreserved in the vapor phase of liquid nitrogen. Analytical flow cytometry was used to check the purity and quantity of each magnetically sorted T cell population. From each sorted fraction, genomic DNA was isolated and quantified by UV absorbance on a Nanodrop 2000c.

This chain joins TRBV28 to TRBJ2-7, with the identity of the D gene unclear. This sequence originates from a man aged 18 to 29 in good health. The sequenced sample consisted of naive CD8+ T cells sorted from blood. The cell subset or site tag for this specimen amounts to: CD45RA+CCR7+. The nucleotides are TGTGCCAGCAGCCGCGAAGACATCTACGAGCAGTACTTC. Its protein reads: CASSREDIYEQYF.